These 27 T cell receptor beta chains came from one sample sequenced in a study of blood T cells in healthy people across ages. PCR was performed a second time for about 7 to 11 cycles using a sample-barcoded 5' primer and a J-beta primer mix. TCRdb called the 5' RACE reads again in MiXCR, with one record for every CDR3 protein. The profile covers around 800,000 distinct CDR3 sequences, with around 43% appearing a single time and about 21% taken by the ten largest. The sequenced sample consisted of blood. Receptor source: a man in his 60s in good health.

V usage is TRBV12-3 or TRBV12-4 and J usage is TRBJ2-1; 9 bases line up with TRBD2. The CDR3 contains 15 residues. V lost 5 bases to trimming and J lost 4 bases; unmatched junction nucleotides: 6. CDR3 nucleotides: TGTGCCAGCAGTAATAGCGGGGGCCTTTACAATGAGCAGTTCTTC. It is translated as CASSNSGGLYNEQFF.

The genes are TRBV13 and TRBJ1-1; D is possibly TRBD1 (5 bases). The CDR3 contains 14 residues. V lost 6 bases, J lost 5 bases, and 16 bases lay in between. Germline V gene lookup returns CDR1 PRHDT and CDR2 FYEKMQ (reference sequence). CDR3 region: CASRTARSGTEAFF. CDR3 coding DNA: TGTGCCAGCAGAACTGCCCGGTCAGGGACTGAAGCTTTCTTT.

This clonotype has a single count. This chain connects TRBV30 to TRBJ1-5, with unresolved D. With 0 bases removed from V and 5 bases from J, the gap between germline ends came to 8 bases. Per the germline V gene, CDR1 is GTSNPN and CDR2 is SVGIG (reference sequence). This CDR3 is built from 13 residues. CDR3 amino acids: CAWSVTAYQPQHF. The CDR3 DNA follows: TGTGCCTGGAGTGTAACAGCTTATCAGCCCCAGCATTTT.

This clonotype appeared a single time. The J gene is TRBJ2-1, the V gene TRBV6-6; TRBD2 matches 11 bases. Germline loops: CDR1 MNHNY, CDR2 SVGAGI (reference sequence). The J segment lost 5 bases and the V segment lost 5 bases, leaving 5 bases of the junction unmatched. The CDR3 spans 15 residues. The CDR3: CASSHSGGVNNEQFF. The CDR3, as DNA: TGTGCCAGCAGTCATAGCGGGGGGGTTAACAATGAGCAGTTCTTC.

This clonotype was seen only a few times. This chain connects TRBV10-3 to TRBJ2-7; TRBD1 agrees at 9 bases. This CDR3 has 14 amino acids. Per the germline V gene, CDR1 is ENHRY and CDR2 is SYGVKD. The J segment lost 0 bases and the V segment lost 7 bases, leaving 4 bases of the junction unmatched. The CDR3 DNA sequence: TGTGCCATCATGGGGACAGGGACCTCCTACGAGCAGTACTTC. It specifies CAIMGTGTSYEQYF.

This clonotype has just one count. The V gene is TRBV7-8, the J gene TRBJ2-7; the match to TRBD1 covers 9 bases. The V gene end was trimmed by 8 bases and the J gene end by 4 bases; junction bases not matched to a gene: 15. CDR1 is SGHVS, CDR2 FQNEAQ, per germline. The length of the CDR3 is 16 residues. The CDR3 here is CASVKRDREGDYEQYF. The CDR3 nucleotides are TGTGCCAGCGTTAAAAGGGACAGGGAGGGGGATTACGAGCAGTACTTC.

The chain uses TRBV4-1 and TRBJ2-3; TRBD2 aligns across 11 bases. In germline, CDR1 is MGHRA, CDR2 YSYEKL. The CDR3 contains 16 residues. The V segment lost 4 bases and the J segment 2 bases; nucleotides outside the gene matches: 5. CDR3 protein: CASSPRLAGNTDTQYF. CDR3 DNA sequence: TGCGCCAGCAGCCCCAGACTAGCGGGAAACACAGATACGCAGTATTTT.

Ten or more counts support this clonotype. J is TRBJ2-5 and V is TRBV12-3 or TRBV12-4; 7 bases agree with TRBD2. With V trimmed by 2 bases and J by 4 bases, 4 bases remained unmatched. The CDR3 runs 14 residues. This CDR3 is CASSLRSGGETQYF. The CDR3 nucleotides read TGTGCCAGCAGTTTACGATCGGGAGGAGAGACCCAGTACTTC.

The chain is built from TRBV7-3 and TRBJ2-5; 7 bases align to TRBD1. J was trimmed by 3 bases and V by 5 bases; bases with no gene match: 12. This CDR3 has 16 residues. CDR1 is SGHTA, CDR2 FQGTGA, per germline. The CDR3, as DNA: TGTGCCAGCAGCAGGGGGCAGGGGACGATGGAAGAGACCCAGTACTTC. Protein product: CASSRGQGTMEETQYF.

This chain links TRBV20-1 with TRBJ2-1; tentatively, D is TRBD1 or TRBD2 (5 bases each). Germline V gene sequence: CDR1 DFQATT, CDR2 SNEGSKA (reference sequence). The CDR3 is made up of 12 amino acids. The CDR3 DNA reads TGCAGCGGACACGGCGGGCCGTATGAGCAGTTCTTC. This sequence encodes CSGHGGPYEQFF.

The gene calls are TRBV20-1 and TRBJ2-1; TRBD1 agrees at 10 bases. This CDR3 has 20 amino acids. Germline V gene data show CDR1 as DFQATT and CDR2 as SNEGSKA (reference sequence). V lost 1 base to trimming and J lost 4 bases; unmatched junction nucleotides: 19. The CDR3 DNA is TGCAGTGCTAGAGTAAGGAGGACAGGGGGAAGTCGGTATCTTTACAATGAGCAGTTCTTC. Encoded protein: CSARVRRTGGSRYLYNEQFF.

This clonotype was observed a handful of times. V gene TRBV20-1 combines with J gene TRBJ2-2; unclear D gene. This CDR3 is 14 amino acids long. V lost 2 bases to trimming and J lost 2 bases, with 9 bases between them. CDR1 DFQATT and CDR2 SNEGSKA come from the germline V gene (reference sequence). This CDR3 is CSARTAGNTGELFF. The CDR3 DNA sequence: TGCAGTGCTAGAACGGCAGGAAACACCGGGGAGCTGTTTTTT.

This clonotype was observed a few times. The chain joins TRBV6-1 to TRBJ1-2; 7 bases are a match to TRBD1. Looked up from germline, CDR1 is MNHNS and CDR2 is SASEGT. V dropped 4 bases and J dropped 2; count of bases not matched to a gene: 7. The CDR3 consists of 15 residues. The CDR3 spells CASSASGQINYGYTF. CDR3 in DNA: TGTGCCAGCAGTGCATCGGGACAGATCAACTATGGCTACACCTTC.

The chain carries TRBV12-3 or TRBV12-4 and TRBJ2-7; the match to TRBD2 covers 8 bases. Losses at the gene ends were 6 bases for V and 6 bases for J; bases not matched to a gene: 4. The CDR3 has 12 amino acids. The CDR3, as DNA: TGTGCCAGCAGGGTCGGGGGGGGCGAGCAGTACTTC. Encoded protein: CASRVGGGEQYF.

The chain combines TRBV5-1 with TRBJ1-1, with 7 positions matching TRBD1. The CDR3 covers 14 residues. Germline loops: CDR1 SGHRS, CDR2 YFSETQ. After removal of 4 bases from V and 3 bases from J, the junction contained 6 bases not matched to a gene. In DNA form, the CDR3 reads TGCGCCAGCAGCAATCAGGGGGGGGACACTGAAGCTTTCTTT. Its translation is CASSNQGGDTEAFF. The full variable domain, in which reference TRBV5-1 and TRBJ1-1 provide the parts outside the CDR3, is KAGVTQTPRYLIKTRGQQVTLSCSPISGHRSVSWYQQTPGQGLQFLFEYFSETQRNKGNFPGRFSGRQFSNSRSEMNVSTLELGDSALYLCASSNQGGDTEAFFGQGTRLTVV.

The V gene is TRBV6-1, the J gene TRBJ2-3; 10 bases align to TRBD2. Germline lookup yields CDR1 MNHNS and CDR2 SASEGT. This CDR3 is 15 amino acids long. J lost 8 bases, V lost 1 base, and 6 bases had no gene match. CDR3 nucleotides: TGTGCCAGCAGTGAAGTCAGCGGGGGGGCCGGTACGCAGTATTTT. It encodes CASSEVSGGAGTQYF.

The chain combines TRBV27 with TRBJ2-7; TRBD2 matches 7 bases. The CDR3 has 13 residues. Per the germline V gene, CDR1 is MNHEY and CDR2 is SMNVEV (reference sequence). V shed 6 bases, J shed 1 base, and the junction held 3 bases outside the gene matches. The CDR3, as DNA: TGTGCCAGCAGCGGGGAGGGGTCCTACGAGCAGTACTTC. Encoded protein: CASSGEGSYEQYF.

V is TRBV7-2 and J is TRBJ1-2, with D possibly being TRBD1 (5 bases). This CDR3 is 13 amino acids long. CDR1 and CDR2 from the germline V gene are SGHTA and FQGNSA. V lost 4 bases to trimming and J lost 5 bases, with 11 bases between them. The DNA for the CDR3 is TGTGCCAGCAGCTCGACAGCGGGATATGGCTACACCTTC. Translating it yields CASSSTAGYGYTF. Variable domain in full (rest from reference TRBV7-2 and TRBJ1-2): GAGVSQSPSNKVTEKGKDVELRCDPISGHTALYWYRQSLGQGLEFLIYFQGNSAPDKSGLPSDRFSAERTGGSVSTLTIQRTQQEDSAVYLCASSSTAGYGYTFGSGTRLTVV.

The rearrangement links TRBV10-3 to TRBJ2-2, with TRBD1 matching 10 bases. The CDR3 runs to 17 residues. The trim removed 7 bases at V and 5 bases at J, leaving 13 bases unmatched. Germline-derived CDR1 and CDR2 are ENHRY and SYGVKD. CDR3: CAIKKTDRGYDTGELFF. The DNA of the CDR3 is TGTGCCATCAAGAAGACGGACAGGGGGTACGATACCGGGGAGCTGTTTTTT.

In this sample, this clonotype turned up a few times. The CDR3 DNA reads as TGCAGCGTTGAAGATGCCGCGGGGGCCTCCTACAATGAGCAGTTCTTC. Translating gives CSVEDAAGASYNEQFF. The genes are TRBV29-1 and TRBJ2-1, with D tentatively TRBD2 (7 bases). Germline-derived CDR1 and CDR2 are SQVTM and ANQGSEA. The CDR3 length is 16 residues. V lost 0 bases to trimming and J lost 0 bases, with 12 bases between them.

This clonotype was found many times. This rearrangement joins TRBV27 to TRBJ2-1; either TRBD1 or TRBD2 may fit D (5 bases each). The CDR3 loop spans 17 amino acids. Germline CDR1 is MNHEY and CDR2 is SMNVEV (reference sequence). V was shortened by 5 bases and J by 9 bases, with 26 bases between the two germline ends. CDR3 DNA sequence: TGTGCCAGCAGTCCAACGAGGATAGCGTCCTCTCAGGGTGAGCAGTTCTTC. Translating gives CASSPTRIASSQGEQFF.

This clonotype was seen at least ten times. The chain carries TRBV29-1 and TRBJ2-7, with TRBD2 identical over 12 bases. Trimming took 7 bases from V and 4 from J; bases not matched to a gene: 11. The CDR3 consists of 15 residues. CDR1 is SQVTM, CDR2 ANQGSEA, per germline. CDR3 DNA: TGCAGCGCCCTGACTAGCGGGGGCCGAGGGTACGAGCAGTACTTC. Translating it yields CSALTSGGRGYEQYF.

The J gene is TRBJ2-7, the V gene TRBV3-1; 8 nucleotides line up with TRBD2. The last part of the DNA fits TRBJ2-5 better; the J call may be wrong. Germline-derived CDR1 and CDR2 are LGHDT and YNNKEL (reference sequence). The CDR3 loop spans 16 amino acids. Here the CDR3 DNA reads TGTGCCAGCAGCCAAGATGGGGTAGCGGGGCCCGAGACCCAGTACTTC. It encodes CASSQDGVAGPETQYF.

This clonotype was seen ten or more times. The chain is built from TRBV13 and TRBJ1-2; 7 nucleotides match TRBD1. The ends lost 0 bases at V and 5 bases at J; junction bases unmatched: 3. Germline V gene sequence: CDR1 PRHDT, CDR2 FYEKMQ (reference sequence). The CDR3 spans 14 residues. CDR3 residues: CASSLGDRVYGYTF. The CDR3, as DNA: TGTGCCAGCAGCTTAGGAGACAGGGTTTATGGCTACACCTTC. Supplemented by reference TRBV13 and TRBJ1-2, the full variable domain reads AAGVIQSPRHLIKEKRETATLKCYPIPRHDTVYWYQQGPGQDPQFLISFYEKMQSDKGSIPDRFSAQQFSDYHSELNMSSLELGDSALYFCASSLGDRVYGYTFGSGTRLTVV.

This clonotype was detected many times. The rearrangement links TRBV29-1 to TRBJ2-4, with D unresolved. The CDR3 is 16 residues long. CDR1 and CDR2 (germline): SQVTM, ANQGSEA. Trimming pared 4 bases from V and 2 bases from J, leaving 18 bases between. CDR3 DNA sequence: TGCAGCGTTGTGATATTCGGTAGATCGTCCAAAAACATTCAGTACTTC. It encodes CSVVIFGRSSKNIQYF.

This clonotype has a handful of counts. The chain recombines TRBV10-3 with TRBJ1-2, with D unclear. Germline CDR1 is ENHRY and CDR2 is SYGVKD. Trimming took 4 bases from V and 4 from J, leaving 7 bases between them. The CDR3 spans 12 residues. The CDR3 reads CAISGDAYGYTF. The CDR3 DNA is TGTGCCATCAGTGGCGACGCCTATGGCTACACCTTC.

On this clonotype: The junction differs from germline at one of its ends, possibly a read error. The chain recombines TRBV7-2 with TRBJ2-7; D remains ambiguous. The CDR3 length is 14 residues. The germline CDR1 and CDR2 sequences are SGHTA and FQGNSA. CDR3 sequence reads: CASSLESRGEAQYF. The CDR3, as DNA: TGCGCCAGCAGCTTAGAATCGCGTGGAGAGGCCCAGTACTTC.